The clone carrying this T cell receptor beta chain was seen once. Its specificity is unknown. The data derive from a study of STAT3 mutations in large granular lymphocyte leukemia. This table comes from immunoSEQ multiplex PCR, and its TCRdb copy is limited to in-frame clones, with some not included. Here the sample spans 2,000 to 2,500 clones, around 60% being singletons. Study-level results: Every T-cell large granular lymphocyte leukemia patient had at least one immunodominant TCR beta clonotype.

The CDR3 extends over 16 amino acids. Germline CDR1 and CDR2: KGHSH and LQKENI. V shed 3 bases and J shed 0 bases, with 9 bases lying between them. The chain has TRBV18 and TRBJ2-6; unclear D gene. The source is a man aged 60-69 years with T-cell large granular lymphocyte leukemia. Some clones in this sample may be carry-over from other donors' samples. The source material was peripheral blood mononuclear cells. CDR3 region: CASSPRGASGANVLTF. CDR3 DNA sequence: TGTGCCAGCTCACCCCGCGGCGCCTCTGGGGCCAACGTCCTGACTTTC.